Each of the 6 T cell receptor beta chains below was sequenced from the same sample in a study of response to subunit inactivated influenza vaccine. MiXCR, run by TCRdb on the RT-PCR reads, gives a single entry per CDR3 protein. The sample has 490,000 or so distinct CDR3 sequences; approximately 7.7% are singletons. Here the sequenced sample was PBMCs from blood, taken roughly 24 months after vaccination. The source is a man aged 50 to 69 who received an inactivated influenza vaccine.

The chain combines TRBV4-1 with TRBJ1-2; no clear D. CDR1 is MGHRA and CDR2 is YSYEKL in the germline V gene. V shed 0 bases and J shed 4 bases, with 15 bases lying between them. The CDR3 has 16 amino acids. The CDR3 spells CASSQDGHGPIYGYTF. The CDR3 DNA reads TGCGCCAGCAGCCAAGACGGCCACGGACCGATCTATGGCTACACCTTC.

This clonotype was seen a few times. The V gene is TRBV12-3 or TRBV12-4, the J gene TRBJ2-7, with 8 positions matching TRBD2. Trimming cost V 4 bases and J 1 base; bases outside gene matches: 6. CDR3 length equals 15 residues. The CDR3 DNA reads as TGTGCCAGCAGTTCGGTAGCGGGGAGTTCCTACGAGCAGTACTTC. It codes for CASSSVAGSSYEQYF.

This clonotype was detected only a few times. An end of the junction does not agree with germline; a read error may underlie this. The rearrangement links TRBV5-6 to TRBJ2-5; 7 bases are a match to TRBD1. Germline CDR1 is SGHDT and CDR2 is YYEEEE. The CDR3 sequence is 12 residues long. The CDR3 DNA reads TGTGCCAGCAGCAGGAATCGACAGGGTAATTTCTTC. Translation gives CASSRNRQGNFF.

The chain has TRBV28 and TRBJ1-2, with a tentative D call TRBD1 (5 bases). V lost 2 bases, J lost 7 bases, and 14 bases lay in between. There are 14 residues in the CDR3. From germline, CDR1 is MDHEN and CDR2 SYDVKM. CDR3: CASSLTRTLGGYTF. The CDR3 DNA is TGTGCCAGCAGTTTAACAAGGACATTAGGTGGCTACACCTTC.

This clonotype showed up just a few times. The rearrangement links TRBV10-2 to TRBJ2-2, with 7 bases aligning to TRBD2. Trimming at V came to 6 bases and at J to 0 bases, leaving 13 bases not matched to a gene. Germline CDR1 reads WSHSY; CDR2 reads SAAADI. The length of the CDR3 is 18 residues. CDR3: CASRVAGSRFANTGELFF. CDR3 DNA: TGCGCCAGCAGGGTAGCGGGTAGCCGGTTCGCGAACACCGGGGAGCTGTTTTTT.

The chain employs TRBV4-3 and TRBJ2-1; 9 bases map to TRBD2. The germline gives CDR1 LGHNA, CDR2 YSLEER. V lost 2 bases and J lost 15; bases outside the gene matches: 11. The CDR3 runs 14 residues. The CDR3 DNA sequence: TGCGCCAGCAGCCAAAATAGCGGGGGTATAGGTTTGTTCTTC. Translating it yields CASSQNSGGIGLFF.